Each of the 9 T cell receptor beta chains below was sequenced from the same sample in a study of cytomegalovirus exposure and HLA in healthy donors (dated by TCRdb to the late 2010s). Libraries were prepared through the immunoSEQ multiplex PCR assay. The multiplex PCR relied on a mix of 60 forward primers for TCR Vbeta segments and 13 reverse primers for TCR Jbeta segments. TCRdb carries this immuneACCESS record with in-frame sequences only. Its versions omit some clonotypes, under half of them owing to an unresolved V gene in the studies checked, with the rest unexplained. A total of approximately 150,000 clones appear in this sample, around 82% of them only once. 9.5% to 12% of the sample rests with the top ten. Sequencing was done on a sample of PBMCs. These receptor sequences come from a man aged 50 or older in good health and CMV-seropositive.

V is TRBV2 and J is TRBJ1-1; no firm D call. Trimming shortened V by 4 bases and J by 1 base, and 10 bases separated the two germline ends. Germline loops: CDR1 SNHLY, CDR2 FYNNEI. This CDR3 comprises 14 residues. The CDR3 spells CASSVDRWNTEAFF. The CDR3 DNA reads TGTGCCAGCAGTGTAGATCGTTGGAACACTGAAGCTTTCTTT. The full variable domain, completed using reference TRBV2 and TRBJ1-1, is EPEVTQTPSHQVTQMGQEVILRCVPISNHLYFYWYRQILGQKVEFLVSFYNNEISEKSEIFDDQFSVERPDGSNFTLKIRSTKLEDSAMYFCASSVDRWNTEAFFGQGTRLTVV.

This clone was counted between two and nine times. At one boundary the junction diverges from the germline segment, which might be a read error. V gene TRBV7-7 combines with J gene TRBJ2-1, with 8 bases lining up with TRBD1. The CDR3 runs 14 residues. Germline CDR1 SSHAT, CDR2 FNYEAQ (reference sequence). In DNA form, the CDR3 reads TGTGCTAGCAGCCCCGGACAGGGAAATACTGAGCAGTTCTTC. Translation gives CASSPGQGNTEQFF. The full variable domain, with the rest looked up from reference TRBV7-7 and TRBJ2-1, is GAGVSQSPRYKVTKRGQDVTLRCDPISSHATLYWYQQALGQGPEFLTYFNYEAQPDKSGLPSDRFSAERPEGSISTLTIQRTEQRDSAMYRCASSPGQGNTEQFFGPGTRLTVL.

The CDR3 here is CASSLDPVSYEQYF. CDR3 DNA: TGTGCCAGCAGCTTAGATCCAGTCTCCTACGAGCAGTACTTC. The chain combines TRBV11-2 with TRBJ2-7; D is uncertain. Germline CDR1 is SGHAT and CDR2 is FQNNGV. Trimming took 0 bases from V and 0 from J, leaving 6 bases between them. There are 14 residues in the CDR3.

The chain is built from TRBV5-6 and TRBJ2-1, with D maybe TRBD1 (5 bases). From germline, CDR1 is SGHDT and CDR2 YYEEEE. This CDR3 contains 11 residues. The ends were cut back, 5 bases at V and 9 bases at J, with 9 bases in the middle. The CDR3 loop is CASRSGSEQFF. The CDR3 region has the DNA TGTGCCAGCAGGTCAGGGTCTGAGCAGTTCTTC.

The CDR3 sequence: CASSALAGGNQPQHF. The CDR3 nucleotides are TGTGCCAGCAGTGCCTTGGCGGGAGGCAATCAGCCCCAGCATTTT. This chain joins TRBV6-4 and TRBJ1-5; no definite D call. Trimming left V 4 bases short and J 2 bases short, with 12 bases between. This CDR3 spans 15 amino acids. Germline V lookup: CDR1 MRHNA, CDR2 SNTAGT.

The V and J genes are TRBV2 and TRBJ1-5, with D possibly TRBD1 on 5 matching bases. This CDR3 is built from 13 residues. Germline V lookup: CDR1 SNHLY, CDR2 FYNNEI. The V end was cut by 8 bases, the J end by 7 bases, with 15 bases between. The CDR3 is CASGRALGQPQHF. CDR3 nucleotide sequence: TGTGCCAGCGGCAGGGCCCTGGGGCAGCCCCAGCATTTT.

The DNA for the CDR3 is TGCGCCAGCAGCTTGGAGGTAGCCGGGGCCAAAAACATTCAGTACTTC. Its protein is CASSLEVAGAKNIQYF. J is TRBJ2-4 and V is TRBV5-1; D gene ambiguous. Trimming removed 0 bases from V and 1 base from J, with 11 bases in between. This CDR3 is built from 16 residues. Germline CDR1 SGHRS, CDR2 YFSETQ.

This chain connects TRBV11-3 to TRBJ1-1; perhaps TRBD1 as D (6 bases). CDR3 length equals 14 residues. The V end lost 3 bases, the J end lost 6 bases, and 14 bases lay between the germline ends. CDR1 and CDR2 (germline): SGHNT, YENEEA. In DNA, the CDR3 is TGTGCCAGCAGCTTCAACTCACAGGGTGCTGAAGCTTTCTTT. Amino acids: CASSFNSQGAEAFF.

The rearrangement joins TRBV10-3 to TRBJ2-2, with 9 bases matching TRBD1. V shed 7 bases and J 7 bases; nucleotides not matched to a gene: 10. This CDR3 contains 15 residues. CDR1 is ENHRY, CDR2 SYGVKD, per germline. The CDR3 nucleotides are TGTGCCATCAAGACCGGGACAGGGATTGGCGGGGAGCTGTTTTTT. This translates into CAIKTGTGIGGELFF.